The source of this T cell receptor (beta chain) is a study of graft-versus-host responses after intestinal transplantation. Study at large: All recipients were transplanted with multivisceral, liver-intestinal, or isolated intestinal grafts.

Concerning this clone itself: The antigen is not known.

The repertoire was sequenced with immunoSEQ multiplex PCR; TCRdb's copy has only in-frame clones and lacks some. The sample lists 8,000 or so clones; over 90% were seen once. Germline values: CDR1 SGDLS, CDR2 YYNGEE. Trimming shortened V by 4 bases and J by 7 bases, and 12 bases separated the two germline ends. CDR3 length equals 13 residues. Study-wide points: Early post-transplant HvG declines were associated with peak circulating GvH clone levels. Among recipient marrow samples, GvH clones were found; some appeared first in ileum or blood.

The TCR comes from a human patient who received an intestinal transplant, so some T cells may come from the graft donor. The sequences come from PBMCs, collected 11 days after intestinal transplantation. This chain connects TRBV9 to TRBJ2-1; D not certain. CDR3 DNA sequence: TGTGCCAGCAGCCTTTCGGGTGGGAATGAGCAGTTCTTC. Its translation: CASSLSGGNEQFF. The full variable domain, rest sourced from reference TRBV9 and TRBJ2-1, is DSGVTQTPKHLITATGQRVTLRCSPRSGDLSVYWYQQSLDQGLQFLIQYYNGEERAKGNILERFSAQQFPDLHSELNLSSLELGDSALYFCASSLSGGNEQFFGPGTRLTVL.